These T cell receptor beta chains were read from a single sample in a study of blood T cell repertoires in COVID-19. The assay was immunoSEQ multiplex PCR, and TCRdb's table has in-frame clones only and misses some. The table has some 200,000 clones, around 85% seen once. The source material was peripheral blood. The receptors were gathered from a woman in her 70s with COVID-19, enrolled during active disease. Each CDR3 is given with its conserved first and last residue. A D gene is named only where the DNA matches it firmly. Some rows mark clone size as missing; the rest say once, few, many or name a class of expanded clone.

j_call	v_call	clone_size	d_call	cdr3_aa	cdr3_nt
TRBJ1-2	TRBV9	.	.	CASSVAYYGYTF	TGTGCCAGCAGCGTAGCTTACTATGGCTACACCTTC
TRBJ1-2	TRBV5-5	.	TRBD1	CASSPVLGTGGVPNYGYTF	TGTGCCAGCAGCCCGGTGTTGGGGACAGGCGGAGTCCCTAACTATGGCTACACCTTC
TRBJ2-5	TRBV27	.	.	CASSRRPTWETQYF	TGTGCCAGCAGTCGCCGGCCGACTTGGGAGACCCAGTACTTC
TRBJ2-5	TRBV9	.	.	CASSVAGSFQETQYF	TGTGCCAGCAGCGTAGCTGGCAGTTTCCAAGAGACCCAGTACTTC
TRBJ2-1	TRBV7-3	.	.	CASSLGGVNEQFF	TGTGCCAGCAGCTTGGGGGGTGTAAATGAGCAGTTCTTC
TRBJ1-1	TRBV6-2/TRBV6-3	.	.	CASSYSVGTEAFF	TGTGCCAGCAGTTACTCGGTCGGGACTGAAGCTTTCTTT
TRBJ2-1	TRBV6-5	.	.	CASRQQGEQFF	TGTGCCAGCAGACAACAGGGTGAGCAGTTCTTC
TRBJ1-4	TRBV7-9	few	.	CASSLLGHSEKLFF	TGTGCCAGCAGCTTACTGGGTCACAGCGAAAAACTGTTTTTT
TRBJ2-2	TRBV9	.	TRBD2	CASSVRGLAPGELFF	TGTGCCAGCAGCGTAAGGGGACTAGCGCCCGGGGAGCTGTTTTTT
TRBJ2-2	TRBV7-2	.	.	CASSLAANTGELFF	TGTGCCAGCAGCTTAGCGGCCAACACCGGGGAGCTGTTTTTT
TRBJ2-3	TRBV7-3	.	TRBD2	CASSSGLAGAADTQYF	TGTGCCAGCAGCTCCGGACTAGCGGGAGCTGCAGATACGCAGTATTTT
TRBJ2-3	TRBV19	.	TRBD2	CASSMIAGTDTQYF	TGTGCCAGTAGTATGATAGCGGGGACAGATACGCAGTATTTT
TRBJ1-2	TRBV4-1	.	TRBD1	CASSQDRGQGRLYGYTF	TGCGCCAGCAGCCAAGATAGAGGACAGGGCAGGTTATACGGCTACACCTTC
TRBJ2-7	TRBV19	once	TRBD1	CASMGADRGSNNEQYF	TGTGCCAGTATGGGGGCGGACAGGGGCAGTAACAACGAGCAGTACTTC